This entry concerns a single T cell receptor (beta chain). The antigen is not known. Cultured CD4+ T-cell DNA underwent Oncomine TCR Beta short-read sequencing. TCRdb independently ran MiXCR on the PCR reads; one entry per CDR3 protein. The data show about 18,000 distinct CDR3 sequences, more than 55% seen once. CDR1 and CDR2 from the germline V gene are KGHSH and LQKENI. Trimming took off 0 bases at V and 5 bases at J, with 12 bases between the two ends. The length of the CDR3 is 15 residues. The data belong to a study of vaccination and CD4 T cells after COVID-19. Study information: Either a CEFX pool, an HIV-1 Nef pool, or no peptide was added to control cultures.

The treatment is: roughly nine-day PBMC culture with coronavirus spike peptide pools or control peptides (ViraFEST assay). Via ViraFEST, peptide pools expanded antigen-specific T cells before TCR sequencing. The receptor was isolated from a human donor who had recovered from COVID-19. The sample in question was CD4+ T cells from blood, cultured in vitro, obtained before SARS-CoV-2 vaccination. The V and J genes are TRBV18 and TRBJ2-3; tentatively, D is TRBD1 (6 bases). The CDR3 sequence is CASSPPGQKGDTQYF. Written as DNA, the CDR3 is TGTGCCAGCTCACCACCTGGACAGAAAGGAGATACGCAGTATTTT. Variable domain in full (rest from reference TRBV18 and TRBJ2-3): NAGVMQNPRHLVRRRGQEARLRCSPMKGHSHVYWYRQLPEEGLKFMVYLQKENIIDESGMPKERFSAEFPKEGPSILRIQQVVRGDSAAYFCASSPPGQKGDTQYFGPGTRLTVL.